Only one count was recorded for the clone carrying this TCR beta chain. The data are from a study of blood T cell repertoires in COVID-19. CDR3 size: 17 residues. Germline CDR1 and CDR2: SEHNR and FQNEAQ (reference sequence). Trimming cost V 4 bases and J 4 bases, with 20 bases left between them. TCRdb's copy holds only in-frame clones and misses some; the assay was immunoSEQ multiplex PCR. The sample yields around 400,000 clones, roughly 90% seen once. The chain links TRBV7-9 to TRBJ2-1; D is possibly TRBD2 (6 bases). This TCR was recovered from a man in his forties with acute or convalescent COVID-19. The specimen was peripheral blood. CDR3 coding DNA: TGTGCCAGCAGCTCGACGAAGACGGCGGGAAGGTACAATGAGCAGTTCTTC. Translating it yields CASSSTKTAGRYNEQFF.